Reported below is one T cell receptor beta chain. Its antigen is unidentified. V shed 4 bases and J shed 1 base, with 14 bases lying between them. Germline V gene sequence: CDR1 MNHNY, CDR2 SVGAGI (reference sequence). This CDR3 spans 16 amino acids. This entry belongs to a study of cytomegalovirus exposure and HLA in healthy donors. Study results and caveats: In vitro testing confirmed three CMV-associated chains as specific for CMV antigens.

PCR employed 60 Vbeta and 13 Jbeta primers. Only in-frame clones appear in the TCRdb table, and some are missing; sequencing was by immunoSEQ multiplex PCR. The sample includes roughly 140,000 clones. This TCR came from a male donor in good health and CMV-seronegative. This chain connects TRBV6-6 to TRBJ2-1, with D tentatively TRBD2 (5 bases). Sample: PBMCs. The CDR3 DNA reads as TGTGCCAGCAGTTCTCCTGGTGGGAGATCCTACAATGAGCAGTTCTTC. Amino acid sequence: CASSSPGGRSYNEQFF.